These 24 T cell receptor beta chains were sequenced from one sample in a study of human T cells and chemical hapten exposure. TCRdb processed the RACE reads anew with MiXCR; each CDR3 protein has one entry. The table records tens of thousands of distinct CDR3 sequences, 8.6% of them present only once. Time point in this sample: healthy volunteer bleed at 6 weeks. Before extraction, the whole blood was not fractionated, and total RNA was taken from it. Input material: whole blood. All receptors derive from a male donor in good health. Some clones in this sample may be carry-over from other donors' samples.

This clonotype was recorded a few times. V is TRBV6-2 or TRBV6-3 and J is TRBJ2-5; perhaps TRBD1 as D (5 bases). CDR3 length equals 15 residues. Per germline, CDR1 MNHEY and CDR2 SVGEGT. V lost 2 bases and J 2 bases, leaving 12 bases between the germline ends. The CDR3 DNA sequence: TGTGCCAGCAGTTACGGGGCAGGGTCACAAGAGACCCAGTACTTC. Protein product: CASSYGAGSQETQYF.

This clonotype has just a few counts. CDR3 DNA sequence: TGCGCCAGCATGACGAGGGGGCTAAACACTGAAGCTTTCTTT. It specifies CASMTRGLNTEAFF. The rearrangement uses TRBV10-2 and TRBJ1-1; 7 bases line up with TRBD1. Trimming removed 7 bases from V and 2 bases from J; junction bases left unmatched: 7. The CDR3 loop spans 14 amino acids. Germline lookup yields CDR1 WSHSY and CDR2 SAAADI.

The table lists this clonotype with a few counts. The chain joins TRBV7-8 to TRBJ2-4; 10 nucleotides align to TRBD2. V lost 0 bases and J lost 1; bases outside the gene matches: 15. Germline CDR1 and CDR2: SGHVS and FQNEAQ. The CDR3 totals 21 residues. CDR3: CASSLASFERGGVRAKNIQYF. CDR3 in DNA: TGTGCCAGCAGCTTAGCGTCATTCGAGCGGGGGGGCGTACGGGCCAAAAACATTCAGTACTTC.

The genes are TRBV2 and TRBJ1-1, with D perhaps TRBD1 (5 bases). The germline gives CDR1 SNHLY, CDR2 FYNNEI. With 3 bases removed from V and 11 bases from J, the gap between germline ends came to 16 bases. The CDR3 is 13 amino acids. CDR3 loop: CASSEGEGLAAFF. The CDR3 coding sequence is TGTGCCAGCAGTGAGGGGGAGGGCCTTGCGGCTTTCTTT.

A few counts support this clonotype. This CDR3 is CASSLGRLLTYEQYF. The CDR3 nucleotides read TGTGCCAGCAGCTTAGGGCGACTCCTAACCTACGAGCAGTACTTC. This sequence joins TRBV11-1 and TRBJ2-7; no reliable D call. CDR1 is SGHAT, CDR2 FQDESV, per germline (reference sequence). Trimming shortened V by 1 base and J by 2 bases, and 12 bases separated the two germline ends. The length of the CDR3 is 15 residues.

The sample holds a few counts of this clonotype. This chain links TRBV6-1 with TRBJ1-4; D gene uncertain. Germline values: CDR1 MNHNS, CDR2 SASEGT. There are 12 residues in the CDR3. The V and J ends lost 7 bases and 0 bases respectively, with 3 bases between them. Written as DNA, the CDR3 is TGTGCCAGCATGGCAACTAATGAAAAACTGTTTTTT. It encodes CASMATNEKLFF.

The table lists this clonotype with many counts. The chain couples TRBV12-3 or TRBV12-4 to TRBJ1-2; D is ambiguous. The CDR3 runs to 14 residues. Trimming shortened V by 5 bases and J by 7 bases, and 17 bases separated the two germline ends. The CDR3 region is CASSHKRLLGGYTF. CDR3 DNA sequence: TGTGCCAGCAGTCATAAAAGGCTCCTCGGTGGCTACACCTTC.

This clonotype showed up just a few times. V and J are TRBV6-6 and TRBJ2-7; TRBD1 might be the D (5 bases). Germline V CDR1 and CDR2: MNHNY, SVGAGI (reference sequence). The germline V and J ends were trimmed by 4 bases and 8 bases, with 18 bases remaining between them. The CDR3 extends over 14 amino acids. For the CDR3, the DNA is TGTGCCAGCAGTTCCTCGACAGTAGGGTTCAAGCAGTACTTC. Its protein product is CASSSSTVGFKQYF.

The CDR3 DNA reads as TGTGCCAGCAGCCAGGAACGCCCGAGCGCCTACGAGCAGTACTTC. It is translated as CASSQERPSAYEQYF. The gene calls are TRBV3-1 and TRBJ2-7; no reliable D call. Looked up from germline, CDR1 is LGHDT and CDR2 is YNNKEL (reference sequence). Trimming pared 3 bases from V and 2 bases from J, leaving 14 bases between. The length of the CDR3 is 15 residues.

This clonotype was detected a few times. The chain combines TRBV10-3 with TRBJ2-5, with D unclear. The CDR3 sequence is 12 residues long. V was trimmed by 3 bases and J by 2 bases, leaving 4 bases between them. Germline V gene sequence: CDR1 ENHRY, CDR2 SYGVKD. The CDR3 nucleotides are TGTGCCATCAGTGAACCTCAAGAGACCCAGTACTTC. Protein product: CAISEPQETQYF.

This clonotype was counted ten times or more. The chain employs TRBV20-1 and TRBJ1-4, with D maybe TRBD1 (6 bases). CDR1 is DFQATT, CDR2 SNEGSKA, per germline (reference sequence). The V gene lost 0 bases and the J gene lost 8 bases, with 16 bases spanning the gap. This CDR3 has 15 residues. Written as DNA, the CDR3 is TGCAGTGCTAGAGATGGAACAGGGAGCGTAGAAAAACTGTTTTTT. This encodes CSARDGTGSVEKLFF.

The J gene is TRBJ2-2, the V gene TRBV24-1; D is unclear. The V gene's germline CDR1 is KGHDR and CDR2 SFDVKD. This CDR3 comprises 13 residues. The ends were cut back, 5 bases at V and 0 bases at J, with 3 bases in the middle. The CDR3 loop is CATSAPNTGELFF. In nucleotides, the CDR3 is TGTGCCACCAGTGCTCCGAACACCGGGGAGCTGTTTTTT.

This chain connects TRBV4-2 to TRBJ1-1; TRBD1 is a possible D gene (6 bases). The CDR3 contains 15 residues. Trimming took off 0 bases at V and 4 bases at J, with 12 bases between the two ends. The germline gives CDR1 LGHNA, CDR2 YNFKEQ. The CDR3 nucleotides read TGTGCCAGCAGCCAAGAAGGACAGACCTCCACTGAAGCTTTCTTT. Amino acids: CASSQEGQTSTEAFF.

This clonotype has a count of ten or more. In nucleotides, the CDR3 is TGTGCCAGCTCGCTCGGGACAGGGGAGTTCAATCAGCCCCAGCATTTT. It codes for CASSLGTGEFNQPQHF. The chain couples TRBV18 to TRBJ1-5, with 10 bases that match TRBD1. The CDR3 spans 16 residues. J lost 3 bases, V lost 6 bases, and 8 bases had no gene match. Per germline, CDR1 KGHSH and CDR2 LQKENI.

The table lists this clonotype with a few counts. The gene calls are TRBV5-4 and TRBJ1-1, with 12 bases aligning to TRBD1. The CDR3 runs to 20 residues. The V gene's germline CDR1 is SGHNT and CDR2 YYREEE (reference sequence). The V gene end was trimmed by 4 bases and the J gene end by 4 bases; junction bases not matched to a gene: 20. The CDR3: CASSAPGQGASPRSGTEAFF. The CDR3 DNA follows: TGTGCCAGCAGCGCGCCGGGACAGGGGGCGTCCCCCCGCTCGGGCACTGAAGCTTTCTTT.

This clonotype showed up just a few times. This sequence joins TRBV9 and TRBJ1-2; TRBD1 might be the D (5 bases). Trimming shortened V by 4 bases and J by 2 bases, and 18 bases separated the two germline ends. The CDR3 is 16 residues long. Germline values: CDR1 SGDLS, CDR2 YYNGEE. The CDR3 loop reads CASSKKVGTANYGYTF. DNA of the CDR3: TGTGCCAGCAGCAAGAAGGTGGGGACGGCAAACTATGGCTACACCTTC.

This clonotype was observed many times. CDR3 sequence: CASSYGRLSSYEQYF. CDR3 bases: TGTGCCAGCAGTTACGGCAGGCTGAGCTCCTACGAGCAGTACTTC. The chain carries TRBV6-6 and TRBJ2-7, with unresolved D. CDR3 length equals 15 residues. Germline loops: CDR1 MNHNY, CDR2 SVGAGI (reference sequence). V gave up 2 bases and J gave up 0 bases, with 11 bases separating them.

The chain has TRBV7-9 and TRBJ2-6; D possibly corresponds to TRBD2 (6 bases). Trimming stripped 2 bases from V and 1 base from J, with 9 bases between. The germline CDR1 and CDR2 sequences are SEHNR and FQNEAQ (reference sequence). The CDR3 covers 16 residues. The CDR3, as DNA: TGTGCCAGCAGCTTATATGGGGGGTCTGGGGCCAACGTCCTGACTTTC. Amino acids: CASSLYGGSGANVLTF.

V and J are TRBV12-3 or TRBV12-4 and TRBJ2-7; the D gene is possibly TRBD2 (5 bases). This CDR3 region has 11 residues. Trimming shortened V by 8 bases and J by 4 bases, and 9 bases separated the two germline ends. DNA of the CDR3: TGTGCCAGCGGGTGGAGGTACGAGCAGTACTTC. Protein: CASGWRYEQYF.

This clonotype showed up just a few times. The genes are TRBV5-1 and TRBJ1-2; D not resolved. Germline V gives CDR1 SGHRS, CDR2 YFSETQ. This CDR3 is built from 15 residues. Trimming pared 2 bases from V and 6 bases from J, leaving 17 bases between. CDR3 bases: TGCGCCAGCAGCTTCGCAGTCTCAAACGGCAATGGCTACACCTTC. Translated, it gives CASSFAVSNGNGYTF.

This clonotype has more than one count but fewer than ten. V gene TRBV7-9 combines with J gene TRBJ1-6, with 10 bases matching TRBD1. Germline CDR1 SEHNR, CDR2 FQNEAQ (reference sequence). After removal of 2 bases from V and 13 bases from J, the junction contained 14 bases not matched to a gene. The CDR3 covers 17 residues. The CDR3 region is CASSLPGQGIMGHPLHF. The CDR3 coding sequence is TGTGCCAGCAGCTTACCGGGACAGGGGATCATGGGCCATCCCCTCCACTTT.

The chain combines TRBV7-4 with TRBJ2-7; a possible D gene is TRBD2 (5 bases). Germline loops: CDR1 SGHVT, CDR2 SQSDAQ. The CDR3 covers 14 residues. V lost 1 base, J lost 7 bases, and 14 bases lay in between. CDR3: CASSLDGLLREQYF. CDR3 nucleotide sequence: TGTGCCAGCAGCTTAGATGGACTCCTGAGGGAGCAGTACTTC.

In its sample, this clonotype was seen a few times. This sequence joins TRBV7-9 and TRBJ2-7; 15 nucleotides agree with TRBD2. Germline V gene lookup returns CDR1 SEHNR and CDR2 FQNEAQ (reference sequence). V lost 5 bases and J lost 4; bases outside the gene matches: 6. The CDR3 sequence is 16 residues long. Written as DNA, the CDR3 is TGTGCCAGCAGCAGGACTAGCGGGAGGGCCGTGTACGAGCAGTACTTC. This sequence encodes CASSRTSGRAVYEQYF.

This rearrangement joins TRBV6-5 to TRBJ1-1; 8 positions agree with TRBD1. V lost 2 bases, J lost 3 bases, and 14 bases stayed unmatched. CDR3 length: 18 residues. From germline, CDR1 is MNHEY and CDR2 SVGAGI. The CDR3 loop reads CASSYLSPGTGTDTEAFF. In nucleotides, the CDR3 is TGTGCCAGCAGTTACCTTAGTCCCGGGACAGGTACGGACACTGAAGCTTTCTTT.